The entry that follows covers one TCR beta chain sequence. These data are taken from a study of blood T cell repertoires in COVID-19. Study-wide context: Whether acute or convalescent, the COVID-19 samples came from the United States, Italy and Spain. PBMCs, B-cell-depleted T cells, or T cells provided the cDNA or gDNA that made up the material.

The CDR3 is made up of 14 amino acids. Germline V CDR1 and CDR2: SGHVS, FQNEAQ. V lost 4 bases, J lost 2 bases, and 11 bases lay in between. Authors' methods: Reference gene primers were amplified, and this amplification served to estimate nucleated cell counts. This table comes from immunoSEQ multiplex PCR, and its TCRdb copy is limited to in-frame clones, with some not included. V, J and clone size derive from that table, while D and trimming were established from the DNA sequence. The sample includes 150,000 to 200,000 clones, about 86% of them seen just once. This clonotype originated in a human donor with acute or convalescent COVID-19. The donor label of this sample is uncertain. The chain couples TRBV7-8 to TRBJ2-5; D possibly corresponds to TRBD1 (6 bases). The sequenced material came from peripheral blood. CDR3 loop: CASSSGQVQETQYF. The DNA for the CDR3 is TGTGCCAGCAGCTCGGGACAAGTTCAAGAGACCCAGTACTTC.